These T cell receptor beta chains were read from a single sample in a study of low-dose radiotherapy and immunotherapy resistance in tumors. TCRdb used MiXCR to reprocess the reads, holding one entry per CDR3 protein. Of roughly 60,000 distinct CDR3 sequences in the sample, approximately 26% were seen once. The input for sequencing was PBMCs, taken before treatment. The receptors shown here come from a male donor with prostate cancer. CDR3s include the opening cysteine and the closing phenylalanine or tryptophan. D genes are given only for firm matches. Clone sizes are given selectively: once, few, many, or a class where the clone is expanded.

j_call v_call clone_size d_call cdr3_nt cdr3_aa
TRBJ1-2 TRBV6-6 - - TGTGCCAGCAGTTACCGGGGGGCAGGCAATGGCTACACCTTC CASSYRGAGNGYTF
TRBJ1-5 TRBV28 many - TGTGCCAGCAGTAGACAGGTACGCAATCAGCCCCAGCATTTT CASSRQVRNQPQHF
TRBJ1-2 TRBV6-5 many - TGTGCCAGCAGTCAAGGGGCCGGCTACACCTTC CASSQGAGYTF
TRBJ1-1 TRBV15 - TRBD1 TGTGCCACCAGCAGAGGTCAGGGGGTTGAAGCTTTCTTT CATSRGQGVEAFF
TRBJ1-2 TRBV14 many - TGTGCCAGCAGCCAAGATCTGGGGGGCTGGGGCTACACCTTC CASSQDLGGWGYTF
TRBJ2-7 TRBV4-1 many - TGCGCCAGCAGCCAAGTAATATCCGACGAGCAGTACTTC CASSQVISDEQYF
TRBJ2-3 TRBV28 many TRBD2 TGTGCCAGCAGTTTAACTAGCGGGAGCGGAAGTACGCAGTATTTT CASSLTSGSGSTQYF
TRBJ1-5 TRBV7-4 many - TGTGCCAGCCTCGGGACTCCACAGGACAATCAGCCCCAGCATTTT CASLGTPQDNQPQHF
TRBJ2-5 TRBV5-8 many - TGTGCCAGCCCCCATGGGCCCCAAATGACAGCTATCCAAGAGACCCAGTACTTC CASPHGPQMTAIQETQYF
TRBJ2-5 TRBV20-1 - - TGCAGTGCTAGCGAGATGGGGGGGGCCCAGGAGACCCAGTACTTC CSASEMGGAQETQYF
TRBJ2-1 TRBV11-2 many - TGTGCCAGCAGCCCTCTGGGCGGACCTAGGGGTGAGCAGTTCTTC CASSPLGGPRGEQFF
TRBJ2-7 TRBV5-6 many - TGTGCCAGCAGCTTGTCGGGGCCGTCTAGCTACGAGCAGTACTTC CASSLSGPSSYEQYF
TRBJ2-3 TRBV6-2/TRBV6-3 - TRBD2 TGTGCCAGCGCACTTGTTATCCTAGCGGGATCGCCCGCTAGCACAGATACGCAGTATTTT CASALVILAGSPASTDTQYF
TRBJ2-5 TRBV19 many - TGTGCCAGTACCCAAGACAGGAAAGCGGAGACCCAGTACTTC CASTQDRKAETQYF
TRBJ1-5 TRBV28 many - TGTGCCATAGAGGCAGATGGCAATCAGCCCCAGCATTTT CAIEADGNQPQHF
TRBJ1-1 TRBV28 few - TGTGCCAGCAGACGCGACCTAAACACTGAAGCTTTCTTT CASRRDLNTEAFF
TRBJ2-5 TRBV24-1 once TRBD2 TGTGCCACCAGTGACCCCTTAGCGGGAGGGGGAGAGACCCAGTACTTC CATSDPLAGGGETQYF
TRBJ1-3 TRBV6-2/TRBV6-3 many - TGTGCCAGCAGTTACCGACGACTCCTCTCTGGAAACACCATATATTTT CASSYRRLLSGNTIYF
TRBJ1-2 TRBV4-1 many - TGCGCCAGCAGCCAAGATCGGGGCGGCTATGGCTACACCTTC CASSQDRGGYGYTF
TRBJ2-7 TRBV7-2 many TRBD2 TGTGCCAGCAGCTTAGTTGGGACTAGCAACTACGAGCAGTACTTC CASSLVGTSNYEQYF
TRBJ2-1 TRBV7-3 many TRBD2 TGTGCCAGCAGCCAACACCCGGGGGGTAGCTCCTACAATGAGCAGTTCTTC CASSQHPGGSSYNEQFF
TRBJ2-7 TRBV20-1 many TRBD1 TGCAGTGCTAGGGGGACAGGGAGCTACGAGCAGTACTTC CSARGTGSYEQYF
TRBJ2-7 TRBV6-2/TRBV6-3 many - TGTGCCGGCTCGGACAGCTGGTCCTACGAGCAGTACTTC CAGSDSWSYEQYF
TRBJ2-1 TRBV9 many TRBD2 TGTGCCAGCAGCGTAGTTGCGGGAGGGGTCAATGAGCAGTTCTTC CASSVVAGGVNEQFF
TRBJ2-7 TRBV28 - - TGTGCCAGCAGTTTAGTAGAACCCAACGAGCAGTACTTC CASSLVEPNEQYF
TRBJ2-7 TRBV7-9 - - TGTGCCAGCAGCTTTACACAGGGCTACGAGCAGTACTTC CASSFTQGYEQYF
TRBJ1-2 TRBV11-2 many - TGTGCCAGCAGCGGGGACATCGACTATGGCTACACCTTC CASSGDIDYGYTF
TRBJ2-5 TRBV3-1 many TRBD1 TGTGCCAGCAGCCAATGGGGGACAGGGCAAGAGACCCAGTACTTC CASSQWGTGQETQYF
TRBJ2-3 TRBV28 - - TGTGCCAGCAGCAAACCTCGGCTTCGAAGCACAGATACGCAGTATTTT CASSKPRLRSTDTQYF
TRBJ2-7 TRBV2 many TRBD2 TGTGCCAGCAGCCCGGGGGGGGGTTTCTCCTACGAGCAGTACTTC CASSPGGGFSYEQYF
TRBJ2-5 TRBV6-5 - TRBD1 TGTGCCAGCAGTCCCGGACAGGGTCCCTACTCCCAAGAGACCCAGTACTTC CASSPGQGPYSQETQYF
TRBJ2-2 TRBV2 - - TGTGCCAGCAGGCAGGACAGCCTTCGGACGGGGGAGCTGTTTTTT CASRQDSLRTGELFF
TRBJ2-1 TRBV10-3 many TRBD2 TGTGCCATCAGTGAAGACCTAGCGGGGTCACAGTTCTTC CAISEDLAGSQFF
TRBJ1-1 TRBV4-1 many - TGCGCCAGCAGCCACCCACTCAGGGACCTTCTTATTGAAGCTTTCTTT CASSHPLRDLLIEAFF
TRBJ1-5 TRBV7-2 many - TGTGCCAGCAGCCCACAGGCTTCGGGCAATCAGCCCCAGCATTTT CASSPQASGNQPQHF
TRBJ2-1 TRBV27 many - TGTGCCAGCATGGGCGGTGATGAGCAGTTCTTC CASMGGDEQFF
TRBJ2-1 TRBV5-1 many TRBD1 TGCGCCAGCAGCCCGGGACAGGGAAATGAGCAGTTCTTC CASSPGQGNEQFF
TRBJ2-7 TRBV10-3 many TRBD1 TGTGCCAGCTTAAGGGACAGCTTGAGCTACGAGCAGTACTTC CASLRDSLSYEQYF
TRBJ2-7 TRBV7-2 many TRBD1 TGTGCCAGCAGCGCCGGACAGGGGTCCTACGAGCAGTACTTC CASSAGQGSYEQYF
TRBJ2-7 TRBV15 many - TGTGCCACCAGCAAACGGGGCGATGCCTACGAGCAGTACTTC CATSKRGDAYEQYF
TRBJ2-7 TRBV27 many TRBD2 TGTGCCAGCAGTTTCGCCGGGACTAATCCCTACGAGCAGTACTTC CASSFAGTNPYEQYF
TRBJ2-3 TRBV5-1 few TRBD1 TGTGCCAGCAGCACCGGACAGGGGGCAGATACGCAGTATTTT CASSTGQGADTQYF